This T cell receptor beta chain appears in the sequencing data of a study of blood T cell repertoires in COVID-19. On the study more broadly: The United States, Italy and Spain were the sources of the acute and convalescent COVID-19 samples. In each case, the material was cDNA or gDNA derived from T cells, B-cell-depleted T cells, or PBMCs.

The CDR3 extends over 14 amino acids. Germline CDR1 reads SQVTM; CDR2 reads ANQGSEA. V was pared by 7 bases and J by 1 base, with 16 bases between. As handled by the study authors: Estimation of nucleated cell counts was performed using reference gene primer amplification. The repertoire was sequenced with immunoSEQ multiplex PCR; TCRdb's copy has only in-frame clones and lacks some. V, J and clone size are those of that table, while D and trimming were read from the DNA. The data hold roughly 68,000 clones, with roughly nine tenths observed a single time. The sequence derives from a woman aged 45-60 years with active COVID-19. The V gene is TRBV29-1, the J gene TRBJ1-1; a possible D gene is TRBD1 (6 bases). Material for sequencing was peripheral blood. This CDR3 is CSGCRGATNTEAFF. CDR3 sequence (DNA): TGCAGCGGTTGTCGGGGGGCGACGAACACTGAAGCTTTCTTT.